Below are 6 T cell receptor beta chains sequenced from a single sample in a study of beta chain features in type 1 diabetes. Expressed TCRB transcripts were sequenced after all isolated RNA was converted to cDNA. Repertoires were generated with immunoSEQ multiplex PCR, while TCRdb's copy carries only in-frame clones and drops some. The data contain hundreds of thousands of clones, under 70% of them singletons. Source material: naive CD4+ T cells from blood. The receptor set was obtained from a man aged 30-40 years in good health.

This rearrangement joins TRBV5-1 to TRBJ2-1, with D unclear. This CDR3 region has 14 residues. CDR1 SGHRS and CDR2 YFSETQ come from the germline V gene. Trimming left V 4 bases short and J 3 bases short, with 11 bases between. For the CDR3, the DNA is TGCGCCAGCAGCCGCCCCGACGGCTACAATGAGCAGTTCTTC. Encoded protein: CASSRPDGYNEQFF.

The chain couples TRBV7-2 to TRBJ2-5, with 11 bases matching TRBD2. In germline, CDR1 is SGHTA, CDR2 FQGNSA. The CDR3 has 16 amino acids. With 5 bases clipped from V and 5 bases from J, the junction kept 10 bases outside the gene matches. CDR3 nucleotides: TGTGCCAGCAGCCAACAGACTAGCGGGACGGATGAGACCCAGTACTTC. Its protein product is CASSQQTSGTDETQYF.

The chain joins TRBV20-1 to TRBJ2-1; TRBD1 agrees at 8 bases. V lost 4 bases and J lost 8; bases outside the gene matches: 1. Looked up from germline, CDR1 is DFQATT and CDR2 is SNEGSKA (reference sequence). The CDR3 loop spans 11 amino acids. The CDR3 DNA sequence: TGCAGTGCTAAACAGGGGGATGAGCAGTTCTTC. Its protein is CSAKQGDEQFF.

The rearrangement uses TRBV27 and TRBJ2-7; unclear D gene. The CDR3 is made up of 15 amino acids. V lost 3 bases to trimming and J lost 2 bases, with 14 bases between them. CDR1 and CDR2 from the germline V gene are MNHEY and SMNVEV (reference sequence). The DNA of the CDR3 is TGTGCCAGCAGTTTCGCCCCCGGCGTAACCTACGAGCAGTACTTC. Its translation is CASSFAPGVTYEQYF.

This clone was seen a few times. The CDR3, as DNA: TGTGCCTGGAGTCTTGCCAGTAACTATGGCTACACCTTC. Amino acids: CAWSLASNYGYTF. This sequence joins TRBV30 and TRBJ1-2, with D hard to call. CDR3 length: 13 residues. V was cut by 2 bases and J by 1 base, with 8 bases left in between. CDR1 GTSNPN and CDR2 SVGIG come from the germline V gene (reference sequence).

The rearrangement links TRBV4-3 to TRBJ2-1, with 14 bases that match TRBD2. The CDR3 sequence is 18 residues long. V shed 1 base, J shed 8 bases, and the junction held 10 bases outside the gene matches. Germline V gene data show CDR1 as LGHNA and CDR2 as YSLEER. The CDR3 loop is CASSQGTSGRWDVDEQFF. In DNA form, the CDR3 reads TGCGCCAGCAGCCAAGGGACTAGCGGGAGGTGGGATGTCGATGAGCAGTTCTTC.